This TCR beta chain was captured by sequencing in a study of OX40 agonist ivuxolimab in advanced cancers. Measured with immunoSEQ multiplex PCR; TCRdb has only the in-frame clones, and not every one. The table includes fewer than 90,000 clones, 88% detected once. The CDR3 runs to 16 residues. The V segment lost 5 bases and the J segment 1 base; nucleotides outside the gene matches: 10. Germline V gene lookup returns CDR1 LNHDA and CDR2 SQIVND (reference sequence). This sequence joins TRBV19 and TRBJ2-7, with 8 bases aligning to TRBD2. The sample consisted of CD4+ or CD8+ T cells sorted from blood, taken in a trial of the OX40 agonist ivuxolimab. This sequence originates from an adult with an advanced solid tumor such as melanoma, head and neck, liver or kidney cancer. The CDR3 region is CASSPTAGASSYEQYF. DNA of the CDR3: TGTGCCAGTAGTCCAACAGCGGGAGCGTCTTCCTACGAGCAGTACTTC.